This T cell receptor (beta chain) was identified in a study of immune characterization of retroperitoneal liposarcoma. This CDR3 is 15 amino acids long. V lost 2 bases and J 6 bases, leaving 13 bases between the germline ends. One entry per CDR3 protein, called by TCRdb with MiXCR from the PCR reads. The sample contains some 10,000 distinct CDR3 sequences, over 25% of which appear only once. This receptor was obtained from a male donor with retroperitoneal liposarcoma. Material: blood. The J gene is TRBJ1-4, the V gene TRBV12-3 or TRBV12-4; a possible D gene is TRBD1 (5 bases). The CDR3 protein is CASSLRQGFDEKLFF. CDR3 nucleotide sequence: TGTGCCAGCAGTTTACGGCAGGGATTCGATGAAAAACTGTTTTTT.